The rows below give T cell receptor beta chains drawn from one sample of a study of blood T cell repertoires in COVID-19. Clones were read by immunoSEQ multiplex PCR, and TCRdb kept only the in-frame ones, dropping some. Of over 85,000 clones in the sample, 87% are singletons; the top ten hold about 1%. The sequenced sample consisted of peripheral blood. The receptor source for this set is a human donor in a cohort sampled during active COVID-19. The CDR3 runs from the conserved cysteine through the conserved F or W. A D gene is named only where the DNA matches it firmly. The size of a clone is reported for some rows only, either as once, few or many, or as a class for expanded clones.

D	V	J	size	CDR3	DNA
.	TRBV2	TRBJ1-3	.	CASSSQGSGNTIYF	TGTGCCAGCAGTTCACAGGGATCCGGAAACACCATATATTTT
.	TRBV10-3	TRBJ1-5	.	CAISESHGQPQHF	TGTGCCATCAGTGAGTCACACGGGCAGCCCCAGCATTTT
TRBD1	TRBV5-4	TRBJ2-5	.	CASSPTGVRETQYF	TGTGCCAGCAGCCCGACAGGGGTCCGGGAGACCCAGTACTTC
.	TRBV12-3/TRBV12-4	TRBJ2-7	.	CALRAAGHEQYF	TGTGCCCTCCGGGCGGCGGGCCACGAGCAGTACTTC
TRBD2	TRBV9	TRBJ2-7	once	CASSGPGLALFREQYF	TGTGCCAGCAGCGGGCCGGGACTAGCGCTGTTTCGGGAGCAGTACTTC
TRBD2	TRBV19	TRBJ2-3	.	CASSILTSGGTDTQYF	TGTGCCAGTAGTATTTTGACTAGCGGAGGCACAGATACGCAGTATTTT
TRBD2	TRBV9	TRBJ2-7	few	CASSGSGRSYEQYF	TGTGCCAGCAGCGGTAGCGGGAGGTCCTACGAGCAGTACTTC
.	TRBV18	TRBJ1-5	.	CASSPGEKGNQPQHF	TGTGCCAGCTCACCAGGGGAGAAGGGCAATCAGCCCCAGCATTTT
.	TRBV6-4	TRBJ1-5	few	CASSATDNQPQHF	TGTGCCAGCAGTGCCACAGACAATCAGCCCCAGCATTTT
.	TRBV6-5	TRBJ2-5	.	CASSPGTFRGTQYF	TGTGCCAGCAGTCCCGGGACTTTTAGGGGGACCCAGTACTTC
TRBD2	TRBV7-9	TRBJ2-1	.	CASSHSGRPHNEQFF	TGTGCCAGCAGCCATAGCGGGAGGCCGCACAATGAGCAGTTCTTC
TRBD1	TRBV5-4	TRBJ1-2	.	CASSLGGGSHNGYTF	TGTGCCAGCAGCTTGGGAGGGGGCAGTCACAATGGCTACACCTTC
TRBD2	TRBV19	TRBJ2-7	.	CASSTTSGISYEQYF	TGTGCCAGTAGTACTACTAGCGGGATATCCTACGAGCAGTACTTC
.	TRBV2	TRBJ2-2	.	CASSDKWLAGELFF	TGTGCCAGCAGTGATAAGTGGTTAGCCGGGGAGCTGTTTTTT
.	TRBV5-4	TRBJ1-1	.	CASSLGGGMNTEAFF	TGTGCCAGCAGCTTGGGCGGGGGGATGAACACTGAAGCTTTCTTT
TRBD2	TRBV5-1	TRBJ2-3	.	CASGVAGELDTQYF	TGCGCCTCGGGAGTAGCGGGAGAGCTAGATACGCAGTATTTT
TRBD2	TRBV28	TRBJ2-1	.	CASSPLAGEGNEQFF	TGTGCCAGCAGTCCCTTAGCGGGAGAAGGCAATGAGCAGTTCTTC
.	TRBV24-1	TRBJ2-2	.	CATSDPSGVANTGELFF	TGTGCCACCAGTGATCCGTCGGGGGTTGCGAACACCGGGGAGCTGTTTTTT
TRBD1	TRBV28	TRBJ1-4	few	CASSFEGAGKLFF	TGTGCCAGCAGTTTTGAGGGGGCCGGAAAACTGTTTTTT
TRBD2	TRBV10-1	TRBJ2-7	.	CASSEGGFSGPHYEQYF	TGCGCCAGCAGTGAGGGGGGTTTTAGCGGGCCACACTACGAGCAGTACTTC
.	TRBV7-2	TRBJ2-1	.	CASSFPETVNEQFF	TGTGCCAGCAGCTTCCCCGAGACAGTCAATGAGCAGTTCTTC
.	TRBV21-1	TRBJ1-5	.	CASPGDRYSNQPQHF	TGTGCCAGCCCGGGGGACAGATATAGCAATCAGCCCCAGCATTTT
TRBD2	TRBV18	TRBJ2-7	.	CASSPGTTVRHEQYF	TGTGCCAGCTCACCCGGGACTACGGTACGGCACGAGCAGTACTTC
TRBD1	TRBV19	TRBJ2-3	.	CASSPDREPADTQYF	TGTGCCAGTAGCCCGGACAGGGAGCCCGCAGATACGCAGTATTTT
.	TRBV28	TRBJ2-1	.	CASSPNYRESSYNEQFF	TGTGCCAGCAGTCCAAATTACCGGGAGAGCTCCTACAATGAGCAGTTCTTC
.	TRBV19	TRBJ1-3	.	CASSIHNSGNTIYF	TGTGCCAGTAGTATTCACAACTCTGGAAACACCATATATTTT
.	TRBV9	TRBJ1-1	.	CASSVVRTELTEAFF	TGTGCCAGCAGCGTAGTCCGGACAGAGCTCACTGAAGCTTTCTTT
.	TRBV7-9	TRBJ1-1	.	CASSSQGTEAFF	TGTGCCAGCAGCTCACAGGGCACTGAAGCTTTCTTT
TRBD2	TRBV7-3	TRBJ2-2	.	CASSLLAGTGELFF	TGTGCCAGCAGCTTACTAGCGGGAACGGGGGAGCTGTTTTTT
.	TRBV3-1/TRBV3-2	TRBJ1-2	.	CASSPLGTPNYGYTF	TGTGCCAGCTCCCCTTTAGGGACTCCCAACTATGGCTACACCTTC
.	TRBV29-1	TRBJ1-3	few	CSTATGSGNTIYF	TGCAGCACCGCGACAGGCTCGGGAAACACCATATATTTT
.	TRBV10-1	TRBJ2-5	.	CASSLGGEETQYF	TGCGCCAGCAGCCTCGGAGGGGAAGAGACCCAGTACTTC
TRBD2	TRBV27	TRBJ2-1	.	CASSSRTSGDYNEQFF	TGTGCCAGCAGTTCTCGGACTAGCGGGGACTACAATGAGCAGTTCTTC
.	TRBV28	TRBJ1-4	.	CASSTPRAANEKLFF	TGTGCCAGCAGCACCCCGCGGGCAGCTAATGAAAAACTGTTTTTT
TRBD2	TRBV6-5	TRBJ2-7	.	CASSLGLAAYEQYF	TGTGCCAGCTCTCTAGGACTAGCGGCTTACGAGCAGTACTTC
.	TRBV5-8	TRBJ2-2	.	CASSLGLPSTGELFF	TGTGCCAGCAGCTTGGGTCTTCCTAGTACCGGGGAGCTGTTTTTT
TRBD1	TRBV27	TRBJ1-1	.	CACRRGMGTEAFF	TGTGCCTGTCGCAGGGGGATGGGCACTGAAGCTTTCTTT
TRBD2	TRBV19	TRBJ2-1	.	CASSMTSGSWAEQFF	TGTGCCAGTAGTATGACTAGCGGGAGTTGGGCTGAGCAGTTCTTC
TRBD1	TRBV18	TRBJ2-7	.	CASSPPRDRESSEQYF	TGTGCCAGCTCACCACCTCGGGACAGGGAATCTTCCGAGCAGTACTTC
.	TRBV28	TRBJ2-1	.	CASITGGGQIYNEQFF	TGTGCCAGCATAACGGGGGGGGGACAGATTTACAATGAGCAGTTCTTC
TRBD2	TRBV6-4	TRBJ2-2	.	CASSDWSGSSGELFF	TGTGCCAGCAGTGATTGGAGCGGGAGTTCCGGGGAGCTGTTTTTT
TRBD2	TRBV28	TRBJ2-7	.	CASSLWGGVYEQYF	TGTGCCAGCAGTTTATGGGGGGGGGTCTACGAGCAGTACTTC
TRBD1	TRBV2	TRBJ1-2	.	CASSPGQGSVGYGYTF	TGTGCCAGCAGTCCGGGACAGGGATCGGTGGGATATGGCTACACCTTC
.	TRBV5-4	TRBJ2-7	.	CASSLQGLPYEQYF	TGTGCCAGCAGCTTGCAGGGCCTTCCATACGAGCAGTACTTC
.	TRBV5-1	TRBJ2-3	.	CASSLGGPKDTQYF	TGCGCCAGCAGCTTGGGGGGCCCTAAGGATACGCAGTATTTT
.	TRBV6-5	TRBJ1-6	.	CASTLGRTGDSPLHF	TGTGCCAGCACCCTAGGAAGAACTGGCGATTCACCCCTCCACTTT
.	TRBV20-1	TRBJ1-3	.	CSASESGIGNTIYF	TGCAGTGCTAGTGAGTCAGGGATAGGAAACACCATATATTTT
.	TRBV7-2	TRBJ1-1	.	CASSLGPQSTEAFF	TGTGCCAGCAGCTTGGGGCCGCAGTCCACTGAAGCTTTCTTT
TRBD1	TRBV30	TRBJ2-2	.	CAWVQGVGTGELFF	TGTGCCTGGGTACAGGGGGTCGGCACCGGGGAGCTGTTTTTT
TRBD2	TRBV27	TRBJ2-7	.	CAPCGTGGRVTYEQYF	TGTGCCCCGTGTGGAACCGGCGGGAGGGTTACCTACGAGCAGTACTTC
.	TRBV29-1	TRBJ1-4	.	CSVVLADEKLFF	TGCAGCGTTGTTTTGGCAGATGAAAAACTGTTTTTT
TRBD1	TRBV19	TRBJ1-2	.	CASYAQGVHGYTF	TGTGCCAGTTACGCCCAGGGGGTACATGGCTACACCTTC
.	TRBV19	TRBJ1-6	.	CASGQGNSPLHF	TGTGCCAGTGGGCAGGGGAATTCACCCCTCCACTTT
TRBD1	TRBV13	TRBJ2-5	.	CASSLGGTGDEETQYF	TGTGCCAGCAGCTTAGGCGGGACAGGGGATGAGGAGACCCAGTACTTC
TRBD1	TRBV5-4	TRBJ1-4	once	CASSDDRDGEKLFF	TGTGCCAGCAGCGACGACAGGGATGGTGAAAAACTGTTTTTT